This T cell receptor beta chain emerged from a study of cytomegalovirus exposure and HLA in healthy donors. Turning to the study itself: The study's early data release held about 85 million unique TCRs from HLA-typed donors. Study-wide results and caveats: Reported results showed that the classifier diagnosed cytomegalovirus status with high specificity and sensitivity. Equally common other TCR beta chains were less clonally expanded than HLA-associated ones, a later analysis found.

Trimming left V 3 bases short and J 2 bases short, with 8 bases between. Germline lookup yields CDR1 MGHRA and CDR2 YSYEKL. The CDR3 extends over 13 amino acids. It was with 60 Vbeta and 13 Jbeta primers that the PCR ran. Profiled with immunoSEQ multiplex PCR; TCRdb holds only in-frame clones, not every one. The sample records about 160,000 clones, roughly 79% being singletons. With respect to this clone: Its cognate antigen is unknown.

This TCR derives from a man aged 25-40 years in good health and CMV-seronegative. V and J are TRBV4-1 and TRBJ2-7, with a possible D match to TRBD2 (5 bases). Source material: PBMCs. The CDR3 reads CASSHGNTYEQYF. Written as DNA, the CDR3 is TGCGCCAGCAGCCACGGGAATACCTACGAGCAGTACTTC.